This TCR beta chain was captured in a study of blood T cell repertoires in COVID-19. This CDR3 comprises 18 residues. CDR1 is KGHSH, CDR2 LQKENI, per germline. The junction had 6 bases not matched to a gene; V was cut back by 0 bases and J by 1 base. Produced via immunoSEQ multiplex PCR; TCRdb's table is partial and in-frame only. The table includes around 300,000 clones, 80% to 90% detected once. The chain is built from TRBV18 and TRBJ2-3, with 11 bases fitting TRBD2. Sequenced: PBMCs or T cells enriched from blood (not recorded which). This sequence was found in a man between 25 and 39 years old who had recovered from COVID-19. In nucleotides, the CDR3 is TGTGCCAGCTCACCACCACTAGCGGGGGTAGGTGGCACAGATACGCAGTATTTT. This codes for CASSPPLAGVGGTDTQYF.